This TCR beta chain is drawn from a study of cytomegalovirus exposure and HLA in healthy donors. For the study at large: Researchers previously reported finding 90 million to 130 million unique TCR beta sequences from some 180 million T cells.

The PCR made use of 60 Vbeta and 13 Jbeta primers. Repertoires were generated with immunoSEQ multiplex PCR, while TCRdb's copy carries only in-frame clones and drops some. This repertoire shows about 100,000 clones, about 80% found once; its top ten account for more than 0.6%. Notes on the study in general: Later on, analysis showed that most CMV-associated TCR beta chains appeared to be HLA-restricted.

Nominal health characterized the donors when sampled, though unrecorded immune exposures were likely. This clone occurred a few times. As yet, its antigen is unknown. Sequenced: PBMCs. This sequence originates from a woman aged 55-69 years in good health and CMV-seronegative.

The CDR3 reads CASIRLPDTEAFF. CDR3 nucleotide sequence: TGTGCCAGCATAAGACTGCCGGACACTGAAGCTTTCTTT. V and J are TRBV6-5 and TRBJ1-1; D is undetermined. This CDR3 region has 13 residues. The V end was cut by 7 bases, the J end by 3 bases, with 12 bases between. CDR1 is MNHEY, CDR2 SVGAGI, per germline.